This T cell receptor beta chain was obtained from a study of T cell responses to AZD1222 COVID-19 vaccine. General study results and limits: Along spike, vaccine-associated CD4 TCRs were found throughout, with dominance at 160-218 and 743-854. Without day 14 samples, only post-peak T cell repertoires were studied. A mostly white British donor set with more females was recruited, and clonal diversity was possibly underestimated.

The CDR3 is 19 amino acids. Trimming took 3 bases from V and 0 from J, leaving 23 bases between them. In germline, CDR1 is WNHNN, CDR2 SYGVQD (reference sequence). Samples with a second dose at about 4 or about 12 weeks were pooled together. For this clone: What it binds is unknown.

This table comes from immunoSEQ multiplex PCR, and its TCRdb copy is limited to in-frame clones, with some not included. The sample includes roughly 120,000 clones, around 85% of them seen just once. The chain has TRBV10-1 and TRBJ2-5; D is possibly TRBD1 or TRBD2 (5 bases each). This specimen was peripheral blood, taken 28 days after the second AZD1222 dose. This TCR derives from an adult who received the AZD1222 COVID-19 vaccine. The CDR3 coding sequence is TGCGCCAGCAGTGAAAGTTTGGTTATGAGGGGATCGTACCAAGAGACCCAGTACTTC. This codes for CASSESLVMRGSYQETQYF.